This T cell receptor (beta chain) was captured by sequencing in a study of tumor-infiltrating lymphocytes in localized non-small cell lung cancer. Study information: Tumor tissue and non-adjacent uninvolved lung came from each patient.

V lost 8 bases to trimming and J lost 1 base; unmatched junction nucleotides: 0. The CDR3 runs 12 residues. CDR1 is SGHAT, CDR2 FQDESV, per germline (reference sequence). Sequenced by immunoSEQ multiplex PCR; TCRdb stores in-frame clones only, minus some. Among around 13,000 clones listed, 80% to 90% were seen once. Concerning this clone: Its antigen is currently unknown.

Study observations and caveats: Technical variation could not be separated from intratumor heterogeneity here.

This chain connects TRBV11-1 to TRBJ2-3; 7 bases align to TRBD2. This TCR was sampled from a human donor with non-small cell lung cancer. Sequenced: uninvolved lung tissue not adjacent to the tumor. Here the CDR3 reads CASGGGTDTQYF. CDR3 nucleotide sequence: TGTGCCAGCGGGGGGGGCACAGATACGCAGTATTTT.